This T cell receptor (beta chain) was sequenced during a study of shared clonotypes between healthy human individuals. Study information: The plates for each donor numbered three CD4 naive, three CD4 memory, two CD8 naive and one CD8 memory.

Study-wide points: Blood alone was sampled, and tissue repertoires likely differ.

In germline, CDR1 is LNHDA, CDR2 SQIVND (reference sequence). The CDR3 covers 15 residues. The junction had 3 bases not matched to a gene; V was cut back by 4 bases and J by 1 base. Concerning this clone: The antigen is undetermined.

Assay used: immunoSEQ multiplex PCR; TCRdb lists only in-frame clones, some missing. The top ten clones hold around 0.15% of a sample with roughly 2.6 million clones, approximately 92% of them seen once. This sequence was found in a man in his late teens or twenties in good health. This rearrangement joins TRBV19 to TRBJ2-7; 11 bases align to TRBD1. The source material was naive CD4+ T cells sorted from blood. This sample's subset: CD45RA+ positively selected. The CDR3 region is CASSNRDRGSYEQYF. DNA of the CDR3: TGTGCCAGTAGTAACCGGGACAGGGGGTCCTACGAGCAGTACTTC.